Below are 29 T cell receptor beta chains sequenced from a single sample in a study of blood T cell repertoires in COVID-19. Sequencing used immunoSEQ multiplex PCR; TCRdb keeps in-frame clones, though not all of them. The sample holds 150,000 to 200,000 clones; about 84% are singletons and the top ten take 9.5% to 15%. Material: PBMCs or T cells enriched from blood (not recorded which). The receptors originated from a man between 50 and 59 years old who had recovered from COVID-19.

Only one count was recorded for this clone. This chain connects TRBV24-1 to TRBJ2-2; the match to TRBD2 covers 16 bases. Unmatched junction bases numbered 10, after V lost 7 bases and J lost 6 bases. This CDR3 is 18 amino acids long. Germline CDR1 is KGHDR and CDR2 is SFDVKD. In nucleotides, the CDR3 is TGTGCCACCAGCCCCTCCGGGACTAGCGGGGGGGGAGCCGGGGAGCTGTTTTTT. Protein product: CATSPSGTSGGGAGELFF.

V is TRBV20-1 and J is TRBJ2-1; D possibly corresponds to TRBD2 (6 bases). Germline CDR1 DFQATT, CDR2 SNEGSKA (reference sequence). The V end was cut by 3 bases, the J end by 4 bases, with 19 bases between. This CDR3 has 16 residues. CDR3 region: CSASRIVAGQYNEQFF. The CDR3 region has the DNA TGCAGTGCTAGTCGAATAGTTGCGGGGCAGTACAATGAGCAGTTCTTC.

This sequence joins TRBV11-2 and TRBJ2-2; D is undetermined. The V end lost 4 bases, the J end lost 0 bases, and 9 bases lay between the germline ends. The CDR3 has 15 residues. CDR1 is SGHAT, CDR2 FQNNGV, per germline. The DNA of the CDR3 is TGTGCCAGCAGCTATACAGCTTCGAACACCGGGGAGCTGTTTTTT. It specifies CASSYTASNTGELFF.

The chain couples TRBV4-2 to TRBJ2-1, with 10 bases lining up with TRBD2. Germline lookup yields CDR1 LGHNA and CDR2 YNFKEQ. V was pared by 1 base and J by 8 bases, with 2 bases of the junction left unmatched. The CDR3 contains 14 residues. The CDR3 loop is CASSQGAGGYEQFF. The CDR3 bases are TGTGCCAGCAGCCAAGGAGCGGGGGGGTATGAGCAGTTCTTC.

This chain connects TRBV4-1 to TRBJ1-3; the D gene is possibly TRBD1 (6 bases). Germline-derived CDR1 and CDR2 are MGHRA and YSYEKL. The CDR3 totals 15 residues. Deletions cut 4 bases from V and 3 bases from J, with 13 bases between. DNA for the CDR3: TGCGCCAGCAGCCGTCCACAGGGAAGTGGAAACACCATATATTTT. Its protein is CASSRPQGSGNTIYF.

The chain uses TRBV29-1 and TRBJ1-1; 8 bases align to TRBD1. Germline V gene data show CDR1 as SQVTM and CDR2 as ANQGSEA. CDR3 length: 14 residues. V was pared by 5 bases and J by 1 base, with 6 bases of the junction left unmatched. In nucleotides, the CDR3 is TGCAGCGTTAGGCAGGGGGCGCGGAACACTGAAGCTTTCTTT. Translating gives CSVRQGARNTEAFF.

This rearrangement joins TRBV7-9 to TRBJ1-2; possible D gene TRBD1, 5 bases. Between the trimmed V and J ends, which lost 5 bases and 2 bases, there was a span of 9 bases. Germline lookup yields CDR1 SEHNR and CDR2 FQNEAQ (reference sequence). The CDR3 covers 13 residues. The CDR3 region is CASSQTENYGYTF. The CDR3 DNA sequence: TGTGCCAGCAGCCAGACAGAGAACTATGGCTACACCTTC.

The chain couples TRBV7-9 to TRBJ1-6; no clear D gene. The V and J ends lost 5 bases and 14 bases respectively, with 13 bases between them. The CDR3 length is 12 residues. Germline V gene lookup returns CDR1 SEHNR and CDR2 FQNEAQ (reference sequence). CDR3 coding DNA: TGTGCCAGCAGCCGACTGGAGGGAGCCCTCCACTTT. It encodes CASSRLEGALHF.

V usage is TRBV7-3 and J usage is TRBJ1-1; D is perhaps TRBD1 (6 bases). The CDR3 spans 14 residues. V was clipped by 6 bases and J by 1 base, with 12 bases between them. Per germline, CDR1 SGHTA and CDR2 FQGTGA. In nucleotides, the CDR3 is TGTGCCAGCAGGCTACAGGGTCCGAACACTGAAGCTTTCTTT. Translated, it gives CASRLQGPNTEAFF.

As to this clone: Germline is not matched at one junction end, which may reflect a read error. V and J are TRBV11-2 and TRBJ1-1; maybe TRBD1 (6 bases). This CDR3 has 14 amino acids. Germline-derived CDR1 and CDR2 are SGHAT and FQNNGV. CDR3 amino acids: CASRKQGSNPEAFF. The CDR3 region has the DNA TGTGCCAGCAGGAAACAGGGATCGAACCCTGAAGCTTTCTTT.

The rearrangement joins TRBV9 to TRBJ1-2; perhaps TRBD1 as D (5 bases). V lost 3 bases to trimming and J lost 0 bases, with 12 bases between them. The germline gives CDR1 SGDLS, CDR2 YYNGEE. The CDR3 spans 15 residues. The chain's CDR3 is CASSAQTAANYGYTF. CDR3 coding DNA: TGTGCCAGCAGCGCGCAGACAGCAGCTAACTATGGCTACACCTTC.

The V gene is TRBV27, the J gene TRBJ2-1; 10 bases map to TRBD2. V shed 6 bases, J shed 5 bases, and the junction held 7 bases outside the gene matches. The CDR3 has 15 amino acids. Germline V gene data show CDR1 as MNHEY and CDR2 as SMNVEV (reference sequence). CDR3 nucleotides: TGTGCCAGCAGCCTAGGGACTAGCGTAAACAATGAGCAGTTCTTC. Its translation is CASSLGTSVNNEQFF.

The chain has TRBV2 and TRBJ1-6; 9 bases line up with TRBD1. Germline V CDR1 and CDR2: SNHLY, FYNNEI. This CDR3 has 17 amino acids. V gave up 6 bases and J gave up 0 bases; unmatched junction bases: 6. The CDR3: CASRGTGSSSYNSPLHF. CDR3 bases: TGTGCCAGCAGGGGGACAGGGTCTAGCTCCTATAATTCACCCCTCCACTTT.

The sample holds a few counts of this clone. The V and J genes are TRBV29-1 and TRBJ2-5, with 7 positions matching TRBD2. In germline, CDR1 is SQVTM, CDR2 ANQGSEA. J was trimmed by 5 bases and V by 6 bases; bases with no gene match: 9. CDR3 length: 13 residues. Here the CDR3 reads CSVNLLGGETQYF. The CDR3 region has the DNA TGCAGCGTGAACCTTCTCGGGGGGGAGACCCAGTACTTC.

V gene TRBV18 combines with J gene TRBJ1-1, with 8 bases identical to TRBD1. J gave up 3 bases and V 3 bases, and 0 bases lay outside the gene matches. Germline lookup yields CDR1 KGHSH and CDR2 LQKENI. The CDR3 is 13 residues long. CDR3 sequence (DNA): TGTGCCAGCTCACCGGGACAGGACACTGAAGCTTTCTTT. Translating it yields CASSPGQDTEAFF.

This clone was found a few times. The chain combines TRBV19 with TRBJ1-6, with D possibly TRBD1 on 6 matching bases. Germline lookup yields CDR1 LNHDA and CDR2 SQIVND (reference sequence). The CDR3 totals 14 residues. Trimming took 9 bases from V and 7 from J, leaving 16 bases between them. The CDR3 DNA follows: TGTGCCAGCCAATATGGGGGCGTCAATTCACCCCTCCACTTT. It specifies CASQYGGVNSPLHF.

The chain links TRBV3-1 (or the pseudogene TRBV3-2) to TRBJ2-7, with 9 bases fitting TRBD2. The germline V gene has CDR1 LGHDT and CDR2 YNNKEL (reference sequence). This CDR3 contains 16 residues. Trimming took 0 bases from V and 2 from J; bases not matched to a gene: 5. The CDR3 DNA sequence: TGTGCCAGCAGCCAAGATCGGCTAGCGGGGCCCTACGAGCAGTACTTC. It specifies CASSQDRLAGPYEQYF.

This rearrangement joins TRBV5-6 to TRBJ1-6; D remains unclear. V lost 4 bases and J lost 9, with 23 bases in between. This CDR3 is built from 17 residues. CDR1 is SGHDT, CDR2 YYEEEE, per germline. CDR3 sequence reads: CASSPRRRATLPSPLHF. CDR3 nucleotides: TGTGCCAGCAGCCCGAGGCGGCGGGCCACCCTTCCTTCACCCCTCCACTTT.

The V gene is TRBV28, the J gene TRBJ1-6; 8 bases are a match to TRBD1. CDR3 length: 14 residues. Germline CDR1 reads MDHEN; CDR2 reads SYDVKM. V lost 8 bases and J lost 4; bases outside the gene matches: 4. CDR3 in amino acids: CASHRGTYNSPLHF. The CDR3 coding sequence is TGTGCCAGCCACAGGGGGACTTATAATTCACCCCTCCACTTT.

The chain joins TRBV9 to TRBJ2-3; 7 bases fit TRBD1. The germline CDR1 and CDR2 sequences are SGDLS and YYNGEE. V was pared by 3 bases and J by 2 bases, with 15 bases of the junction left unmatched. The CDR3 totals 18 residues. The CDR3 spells CASSGGETGLMPTDTQYF. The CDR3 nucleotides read TGTGCCAGCAGCGGAGGGGAGACAGGGCTCATGCCCACAGATACGCAGTATTTT.

CDR3 in amino acids: CASTIQSNQPQHF. The CDR3 bases are TGTGCCAGCACCATACAGAGCAATCAGCCCCAGCATTTT. The chain has TRBV28 and TRBJ1-5; D is undetermined. The CDR3 sequence is 13 residues long. V lost 7 bases and J lost 1, with 8 bases in between. CDR1 and CDR2 (germline): MDHEN, SYDVKM.

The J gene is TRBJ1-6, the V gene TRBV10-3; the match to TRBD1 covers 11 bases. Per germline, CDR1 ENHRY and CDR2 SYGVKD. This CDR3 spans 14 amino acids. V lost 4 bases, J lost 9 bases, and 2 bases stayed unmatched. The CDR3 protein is CAISADRGLSPLHF. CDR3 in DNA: TGTGCCATCAGTGCGGACAGGGGGCTTTCACCCCTCCACTTT.

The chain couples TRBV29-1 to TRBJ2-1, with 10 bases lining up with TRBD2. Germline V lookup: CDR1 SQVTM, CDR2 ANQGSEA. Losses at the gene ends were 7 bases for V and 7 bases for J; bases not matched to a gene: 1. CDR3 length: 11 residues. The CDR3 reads CSGSGGNEQFF. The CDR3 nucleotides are TGCAGCGGTAGCGGGGGGAATGAGCAGTTCTTC.

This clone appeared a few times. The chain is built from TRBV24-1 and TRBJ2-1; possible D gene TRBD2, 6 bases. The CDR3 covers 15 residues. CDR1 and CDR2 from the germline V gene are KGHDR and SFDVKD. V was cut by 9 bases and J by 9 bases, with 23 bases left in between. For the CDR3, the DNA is TGTGCCACCGAGGAGGGGAATCCGGGGGACGGTGAGCAGTTCTTC. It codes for CATEEGNPGDGEQFF.

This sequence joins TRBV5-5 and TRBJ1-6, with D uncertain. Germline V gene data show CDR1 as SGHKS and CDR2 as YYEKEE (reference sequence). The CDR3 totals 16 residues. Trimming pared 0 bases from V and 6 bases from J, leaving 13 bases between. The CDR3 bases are TGTGCCAGCAGCTTGGAGCCCCCAGGAACTAATTCACCCCTCCACTTT. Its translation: CASSLEPPGTNSPLHF. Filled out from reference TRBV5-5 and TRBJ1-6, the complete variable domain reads DAGVTQSPTHLIKTRGQQVTLRCSPISGHKSVSWYQQVLGQGPQFIFQYYEKEERGRGNFPDRFSARQFPNYSSELNVNALLLGDSALYLCASSLEPPGTNSPLHFGNGTRLTVT.

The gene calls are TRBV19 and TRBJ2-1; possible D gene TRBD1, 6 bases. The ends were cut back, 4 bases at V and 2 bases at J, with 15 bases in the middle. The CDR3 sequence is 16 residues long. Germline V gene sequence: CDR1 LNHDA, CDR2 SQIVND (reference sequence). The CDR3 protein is CASSTRPDRAYNEQFF. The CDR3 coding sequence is TGTGCCAGTAGTACCCGACCGGACAGAGCCTACAATGAGCAGTTCTTC.

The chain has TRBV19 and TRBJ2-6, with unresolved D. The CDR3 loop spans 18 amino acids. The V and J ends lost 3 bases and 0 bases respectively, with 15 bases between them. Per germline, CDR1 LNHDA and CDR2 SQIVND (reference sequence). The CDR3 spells CASSIAPPGPSGANVLTF. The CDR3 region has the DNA TGTGCCAGTAGTATCGCCCCCCCGGGTCCCTCTGGGGCCAACGTCCTGACTTTC.

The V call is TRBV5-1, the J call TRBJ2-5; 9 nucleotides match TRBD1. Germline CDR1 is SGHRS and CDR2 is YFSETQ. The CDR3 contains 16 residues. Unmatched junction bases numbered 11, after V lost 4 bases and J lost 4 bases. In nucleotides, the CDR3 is TGCGCCAGCAGCCCGGGACAGGGACCGTGGGGAGAGACCCAGTACTTC. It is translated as CASSPGQGPWGETQYF.

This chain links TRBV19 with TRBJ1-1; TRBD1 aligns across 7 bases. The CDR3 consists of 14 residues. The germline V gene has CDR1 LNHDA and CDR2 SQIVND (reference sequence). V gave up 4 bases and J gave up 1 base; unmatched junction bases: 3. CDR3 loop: CASSRRTGNTEAFF. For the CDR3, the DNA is TGTGCCAGTAGTAGAAGGACAGGGAACACTGAAGCTTTCTTT.